This T cell receptor (beta chain) was profiled in a study of blood T cell repertoires in COVID-19. Study-level background: From T cells, B-cell-depleted T cells, or PBMCs came the material, which was cDNA or gDNA.

V was trimmed by 7 bases and J by 0 bases, leaving 11 bases between them. Germline V gives CDR1 MNHEY, CDR2 SVGEGT. This CDR3 contains 14 residues. Participants, roughly 18 to 89 years old, spanned approximately 26 US areas. Participant-reported clinical history was the basis for cohort assignment. Authors' data handling: Amplification from reference gene primers served as the basis for estimated nucleated cell counts. The data were produced by immunoSEQ multiplex PCR, yet TCRdb's version contains in-frame clones alone and is incomplete. That table furnishes V, J and clone size, whereas the DNA furnished D and trimming. In the table there are 260,000 or so clones, about 87% of which are singletons.

The J gene is TRBJ2-3, the V gene TRBV6-2 or TRBV6-3; D not resolved. This clonotype originated in a woman aged 25-40 years with acute COVID-19. Sequenced input: PBMCs or T cells enriched from blood (not recorded which). CDR3 sequence reads: CASTPVTSTDTQYF. In DNA form, the CDR3 reads TGTGCCAGCACCCCGGTCACTAGCACAGATACGCAGTATTTT.